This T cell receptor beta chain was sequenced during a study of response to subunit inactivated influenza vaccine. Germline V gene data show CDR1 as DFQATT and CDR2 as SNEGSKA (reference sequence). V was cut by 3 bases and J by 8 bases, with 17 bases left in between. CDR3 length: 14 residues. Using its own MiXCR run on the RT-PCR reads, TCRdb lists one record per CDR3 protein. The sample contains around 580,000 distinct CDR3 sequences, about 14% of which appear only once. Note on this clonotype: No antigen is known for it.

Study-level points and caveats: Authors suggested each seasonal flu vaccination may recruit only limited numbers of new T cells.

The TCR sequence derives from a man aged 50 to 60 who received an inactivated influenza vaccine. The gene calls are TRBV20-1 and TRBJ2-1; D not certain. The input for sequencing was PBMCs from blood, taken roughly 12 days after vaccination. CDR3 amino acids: CSARGPGGEHEQFF. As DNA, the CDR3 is TGCAGTGCTAGGGGTCCCGGTGGCGAACATGAGCAGTTCTTC.